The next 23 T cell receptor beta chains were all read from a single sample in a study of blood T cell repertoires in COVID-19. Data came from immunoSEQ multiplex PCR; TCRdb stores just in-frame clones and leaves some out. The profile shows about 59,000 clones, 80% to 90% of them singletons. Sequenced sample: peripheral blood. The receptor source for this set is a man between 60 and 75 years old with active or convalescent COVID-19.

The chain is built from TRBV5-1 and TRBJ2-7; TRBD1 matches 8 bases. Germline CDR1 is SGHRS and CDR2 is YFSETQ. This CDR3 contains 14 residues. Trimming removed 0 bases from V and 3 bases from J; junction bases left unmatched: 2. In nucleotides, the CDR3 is TGCGCCAGCAGCTTGGGGACAGGGTTCTACGAGCAGTACTTC. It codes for CASSLGTGFYEQYF.

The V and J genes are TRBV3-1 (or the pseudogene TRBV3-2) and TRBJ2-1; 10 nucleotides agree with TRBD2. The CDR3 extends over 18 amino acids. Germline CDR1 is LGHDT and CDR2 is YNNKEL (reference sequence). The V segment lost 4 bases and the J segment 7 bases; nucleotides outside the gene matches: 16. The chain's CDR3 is CASSPSRPLAGGGNEQFF. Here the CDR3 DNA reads TGTGCCAGCAGCCCGTCGCGCCCTTTAGCGGGAGGTGGAAATGAGCAGTTCTTC.

The CDR3 DNA reads as TGTGCCAGCAGCCCATCGACAGGCCGCACTGAAGCTTTCTTT. It codes for CASSPSTGRTEAFF. V is TRBV7-9 and J is TRBJ1-1; a possible D gene is TRBD1 (6 bases). The length of the CDR3 is 14 residues. V was cut by 5 bases and J by 4 bases, with 14 bases left in between. Germline CDR1 and CDR2: SEHNR and FQNEAQ (reference sequence).

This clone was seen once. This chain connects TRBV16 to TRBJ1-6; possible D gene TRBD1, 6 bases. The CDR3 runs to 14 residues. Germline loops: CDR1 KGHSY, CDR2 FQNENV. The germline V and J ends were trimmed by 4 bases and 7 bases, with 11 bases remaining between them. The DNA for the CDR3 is TGTGCCAGCAGCCCCGTACAGGGAAATTCACCCCTCCACTTT. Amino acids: CASSPVQGNSPLHF. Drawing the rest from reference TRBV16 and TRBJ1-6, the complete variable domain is GEEVAQTPKHLVRGEGQKAKLYCAPIKGHSYVFWYQQVLKNEFKFLISFQNENVFDETGMPKERFSAKCLPNSPCSLEIQATKLEDSAVYFCASSPVQGNSPLHFGNGTRLTVT.

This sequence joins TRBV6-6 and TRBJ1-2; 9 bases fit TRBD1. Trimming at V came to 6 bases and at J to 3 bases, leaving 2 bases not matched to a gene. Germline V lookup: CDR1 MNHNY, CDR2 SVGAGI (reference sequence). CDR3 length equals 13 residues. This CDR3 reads CASRRQGDYGYTF. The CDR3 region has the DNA TGTGCCAGCAGACGACAGGGGGACTATGGCTACACCTTC.

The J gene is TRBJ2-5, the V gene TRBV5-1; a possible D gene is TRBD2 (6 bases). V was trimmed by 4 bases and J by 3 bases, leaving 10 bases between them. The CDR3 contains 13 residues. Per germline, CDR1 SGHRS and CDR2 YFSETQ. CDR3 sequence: CASSRDFKETQYF. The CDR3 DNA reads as TGCGCCAGCAGCCGGGACTTTAAAGAGACCCAGTACTTC.

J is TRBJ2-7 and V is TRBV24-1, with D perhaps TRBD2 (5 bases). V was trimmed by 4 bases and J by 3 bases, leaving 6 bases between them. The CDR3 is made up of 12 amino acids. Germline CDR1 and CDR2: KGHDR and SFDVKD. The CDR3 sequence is CATSEGSYEQYF. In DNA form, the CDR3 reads TGTGCCACCAGTGAGGGGAGCTACGAGCAGTACTTC.

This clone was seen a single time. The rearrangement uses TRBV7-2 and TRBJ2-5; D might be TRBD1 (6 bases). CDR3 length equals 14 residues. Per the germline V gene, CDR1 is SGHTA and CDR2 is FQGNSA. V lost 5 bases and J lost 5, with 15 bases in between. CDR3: CASSQRQARETQYF. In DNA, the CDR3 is TGTGCCAGCAGCCAGCGACAGGCCAGGGAGACCCAGTACTTC.

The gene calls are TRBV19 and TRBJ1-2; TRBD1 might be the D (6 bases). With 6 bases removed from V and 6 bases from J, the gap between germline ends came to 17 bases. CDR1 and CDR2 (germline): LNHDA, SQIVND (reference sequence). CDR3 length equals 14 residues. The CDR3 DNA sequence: TGTGCCAGTAGGAATGTGGGCAGGGGCGATGGCTACACCTTC. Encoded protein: CASRNVGRGDGYTF.

CDR3 region: CASSLGSQGYSYGYTF. CDR3 nucleotides: TGTGCCAGCAGCTTAGGATCCCAGGGTTATAGCTATGGCTACACCTTC. The rearrangement uses TRBV7-2 and TRBJ1-2, with a weak D call TRBD1 (5 bases). Germline V gene sequence: CDR1 SGHTA, CDR2 FQGNSA. The V end was cut by 1 base, the J end by 4 bases, with 16 bases between. The CDR3 has 16 amino acids.

As DNA, the CDR3 is TGTGCCAGTAGTCCCCCCCTAGGCGAGCAGTACTTC. Its translation is CASSPPLGEQYF. The chain employs TRBV19 and TRBJ2-7; D not resolved. Per germline, CDR1 LNHDA and CDR2 SQIVND (reference sequence). This CDR3 spans 12 amino acids. The V gene lost 5 bases and the J gene lost 6 bases, with 11 bases spanning the gap.

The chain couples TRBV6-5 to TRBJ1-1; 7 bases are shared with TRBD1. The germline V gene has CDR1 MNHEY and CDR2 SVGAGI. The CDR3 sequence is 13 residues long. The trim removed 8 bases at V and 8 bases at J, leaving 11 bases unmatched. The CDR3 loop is CASGNFRGLEAFF. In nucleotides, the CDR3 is TGTGCCAGCGGCAATTTCAGGGGGTTAGAAGCTTTCTTT.

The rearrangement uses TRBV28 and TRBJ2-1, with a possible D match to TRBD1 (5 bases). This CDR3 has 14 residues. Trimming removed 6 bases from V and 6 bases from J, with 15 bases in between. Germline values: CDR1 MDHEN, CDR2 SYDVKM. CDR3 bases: TGTGCCAGCAGGCCCTGGGGCCTTTCCAATGAGCAGTTCTTC. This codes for CASRPWGLSNEQFF. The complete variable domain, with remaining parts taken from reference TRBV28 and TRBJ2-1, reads DVKVTQSSRYLVKRTGEKVFLECVQDMDHENMFWYRQDPGLGLRLIYFSYDVKMKEKGDIPEGYSVSREKKERFSLILESASTNQTSMYLCASRPWGLSNEQFFGPGTRLTVL.

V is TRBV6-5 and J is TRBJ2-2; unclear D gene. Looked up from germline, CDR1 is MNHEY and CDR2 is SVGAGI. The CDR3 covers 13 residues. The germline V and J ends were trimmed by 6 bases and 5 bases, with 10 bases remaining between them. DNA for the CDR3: TGTGCCAGCAGATTGTCCCGGACCGGGGAGCTGTTTTTT. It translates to CASRLSRTGELFF.

This CDR3 reads CAISVMRTGLRYEQYF. CDR3 nucleotide sequence: TGTGCCATCAGTGTTATGAGGACAGGCCTACGCTACGAGCAGTACTTC. V gene TRBV10-3 combines with J gene TRBJ2-7, with 7 bases identical to TRBD1. Losses at the gene ends were 4 bases for V and 3 bases for J; bases not matched to a gene: 12. The CDR3 has 16 residues. CDR1 and CDR2 from the germline V gene are ENHRY and SYGVKD.

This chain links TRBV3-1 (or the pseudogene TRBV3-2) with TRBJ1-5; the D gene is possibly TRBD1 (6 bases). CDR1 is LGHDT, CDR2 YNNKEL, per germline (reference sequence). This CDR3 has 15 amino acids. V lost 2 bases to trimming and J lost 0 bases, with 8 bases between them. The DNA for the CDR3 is TGTGCCAGCAGCCAATCAGGGGCTAGCAATCAGCCCCAGCATTTT. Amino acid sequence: CASSQSGASNQPQHF.

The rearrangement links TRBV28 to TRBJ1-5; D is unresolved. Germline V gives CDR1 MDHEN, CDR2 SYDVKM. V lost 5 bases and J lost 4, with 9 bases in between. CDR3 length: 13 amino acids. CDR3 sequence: CASSRRLNQPQHF. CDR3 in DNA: TGTGCCAGCAGTCGTCGACTGAATCAGCCCCAGCATTTT.

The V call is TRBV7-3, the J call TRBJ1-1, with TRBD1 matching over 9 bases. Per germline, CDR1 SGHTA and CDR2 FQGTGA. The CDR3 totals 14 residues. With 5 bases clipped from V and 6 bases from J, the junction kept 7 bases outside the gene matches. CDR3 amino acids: CASSLDRGWSEAFF. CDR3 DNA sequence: TGTGCCAGCAGCCTCGACAGGGGGTGGTCTGAAGCTTTCTTT.

The CDR3 DNA follows: TGTGCCAGCAGCCAGGGGACTAGCGTTTCCTACGAGCAGTACTTC. It codes for CASSQGTSVSYEQYF. The rearrangement joins TRBV4-2 to TRBJ2-7; 10 bases map to TRBD2. V lost 3 bases to trimming and J lost 1 base; unmatched junction nucleotides: 3. The CDR3 runs to 15 residues. Per the germline V gene, CDR1 is LGHNA and CDR2 is YNFKEQ.

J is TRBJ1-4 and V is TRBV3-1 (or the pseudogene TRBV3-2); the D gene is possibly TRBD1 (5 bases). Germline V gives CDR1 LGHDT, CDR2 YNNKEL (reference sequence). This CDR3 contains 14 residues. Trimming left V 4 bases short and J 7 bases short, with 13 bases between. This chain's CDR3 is CASSPIGAGEKLFF. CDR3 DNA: TGTGCCAGCAGCCCAATTGGGGCAGGTGAAAAACTGTTTTTT.

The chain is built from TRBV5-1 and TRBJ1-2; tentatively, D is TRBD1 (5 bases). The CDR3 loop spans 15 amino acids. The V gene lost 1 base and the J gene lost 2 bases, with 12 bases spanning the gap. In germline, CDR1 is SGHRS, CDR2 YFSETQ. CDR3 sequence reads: CASSLRGAANYGYTF. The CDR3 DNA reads TGCGCCAGCAGCTTGAGGGGTGCTGCCAACTATGGCTACACCTTC.

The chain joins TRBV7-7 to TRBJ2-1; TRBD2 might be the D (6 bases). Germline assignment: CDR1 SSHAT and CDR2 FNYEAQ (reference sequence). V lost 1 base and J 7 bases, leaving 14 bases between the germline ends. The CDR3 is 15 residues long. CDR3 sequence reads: CASSLDSGVSNEQFF. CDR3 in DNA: TGTGCCAGCAGCTTAGACTCGGGAGTGTCGAATGAGCAGTTCTTC.

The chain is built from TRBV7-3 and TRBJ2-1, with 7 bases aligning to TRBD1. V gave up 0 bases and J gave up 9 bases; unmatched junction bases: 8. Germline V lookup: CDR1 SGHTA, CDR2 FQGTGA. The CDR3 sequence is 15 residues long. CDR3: CASSLTRTGEIEQFF. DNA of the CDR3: TGTGCCAGCAGCTTAACCCGGACAGGAGAGATTGAGCAGTTCTTC.